This T cell receptor (beta chain) was sequenced during a study of T cell responses to AZD1222 COVID-19 vaccine. Study conclusions and caveats: Without day 14 samples, only post-peak T cell repertoires were studied. Dominant at 160-218 and 743-854, vaccine-associated CD4 TCRs also spanned spike. Females outnumbered males among donors, who were mostly white British; clonal diversity was possibly underestimated.

The protocol was immunoSEQ multiplex PCR, while the TCRdb copy is restricted to in-frame clones and leaves out a portion. Here the sample spans about 82,000 clones, about 93% being singletons. Regarding this clone: Its antigen remains unidentified.

Germline V lookup: CDR1 LNHDA, CDR2 SQIVND (reference sequence). This CDR3 is 13 amino acids long. The J segment lost 5 bases and the V segment lost 7 bases, leaving 5 bases of the junction unmatched. The sample in question was peripheral blood, obtained 28 days after the second AZD1222 dose. The chain combines TRBV19 with TRBJ1-2; TRBD1 matches at 9 bases. The TCR was taken from an adult who received the AZD1222 COVID-19 vaccine. The CDR3 region has the DNA TGTGCCAGTAAGGACAGGGGTTTGTATGGCTACACCTTC. This sequence encodes CASKDRGLYGYTF.